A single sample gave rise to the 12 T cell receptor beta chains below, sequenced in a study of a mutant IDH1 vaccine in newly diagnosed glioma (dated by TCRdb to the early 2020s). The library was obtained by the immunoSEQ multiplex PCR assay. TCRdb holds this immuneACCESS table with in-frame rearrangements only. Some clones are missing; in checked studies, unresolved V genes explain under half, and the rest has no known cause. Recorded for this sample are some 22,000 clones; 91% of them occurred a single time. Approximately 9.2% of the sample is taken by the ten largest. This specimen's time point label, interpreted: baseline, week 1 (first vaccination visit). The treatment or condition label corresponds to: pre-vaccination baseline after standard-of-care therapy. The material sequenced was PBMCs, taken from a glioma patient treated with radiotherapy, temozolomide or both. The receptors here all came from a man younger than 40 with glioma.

CDR3 region: CASSQGARTEAFF. CDR3 bases: TGTGCCAGCTCACAGGGGGCGCGAACTGAAGCTTTCTTT. The V and J genes are TRBV18 and TRBJ1-1; TRBD1 matches 7 bases. The CDR3 has 13 amino acids. V gave up 4 bases and J gave up 5 bases; unmatched junction bases: 4. CDR1 is KGHSH and CDR2 is LQKENI in the germline V gene.

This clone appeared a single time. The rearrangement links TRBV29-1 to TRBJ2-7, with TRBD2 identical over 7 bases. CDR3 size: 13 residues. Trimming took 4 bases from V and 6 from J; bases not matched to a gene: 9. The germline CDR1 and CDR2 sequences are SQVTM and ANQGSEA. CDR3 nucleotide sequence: TGCAGCGTTGTGAATCGGACTAGAGGCGAGCAGTACTTC. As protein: CSVVNRTRGEQYF.

DNA for the CDR3: TGTGCCAGCAGGACCGGGGGGGCTTTCGTCTCTGAAGCTTTCTTT. Its protein is CASRTGGAFVSEAFF. V is TRBV11-2 and J is TRBJ1-1, with TRBD1 as a possible D gene (6 bases). V was clipped by 6 bases and J by 6 bases, with 20 bases between them. Germline V gene data show CDR1 as SGHAT and CDR2 as FQNNGV. This CDR3 spans 15 amino acids.

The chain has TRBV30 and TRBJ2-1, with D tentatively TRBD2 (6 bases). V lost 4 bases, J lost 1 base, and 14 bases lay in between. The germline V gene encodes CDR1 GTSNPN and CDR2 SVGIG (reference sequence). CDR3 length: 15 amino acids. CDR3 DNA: TGTGCCTGGAAATTACTAGCCGGGTCCTACAATGAGCAGTTCTTC. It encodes CAWKLLAGSYNEQFF. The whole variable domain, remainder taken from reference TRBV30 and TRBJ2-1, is SQTIHQWPATLVQPVGSPLSLECTVEGTSNPNLYWYRQAAGRGLQLLFYSVGIGQISSEVPQNLSASRPQDRQFILSSKKLLLSDSGFYLCAWKLLAGSYNEQFFGPGTRLTVL.

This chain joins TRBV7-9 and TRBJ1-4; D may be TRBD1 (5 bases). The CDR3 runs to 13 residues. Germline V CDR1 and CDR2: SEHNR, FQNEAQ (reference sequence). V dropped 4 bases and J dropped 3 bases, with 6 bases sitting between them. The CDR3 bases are TGTGCCAGCAGCTGGGGCGCTAATGAAAAACTGTTTTTT. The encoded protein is CASSWGANEKLFF.

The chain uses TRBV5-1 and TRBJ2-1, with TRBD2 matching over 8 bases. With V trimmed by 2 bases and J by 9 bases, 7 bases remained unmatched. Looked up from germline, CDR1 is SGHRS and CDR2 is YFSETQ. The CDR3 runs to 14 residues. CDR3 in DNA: TGCGCCAGCAGCTTAGTACTAGCGGAGGGTGAGCAGTTCTTC. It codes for CASSLVLAEGEQFF. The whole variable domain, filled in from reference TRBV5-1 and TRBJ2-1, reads KAGVTQTPRYLIKTRGQQVTLSCSPISGHRSVSWYQQTPGQGLQFLFEYFSETQRNKGNFPGRFSGRQFSNSRSEMNVSTLELGDSALYLCASSLVLAEGEQFFGPGTRLTVL.

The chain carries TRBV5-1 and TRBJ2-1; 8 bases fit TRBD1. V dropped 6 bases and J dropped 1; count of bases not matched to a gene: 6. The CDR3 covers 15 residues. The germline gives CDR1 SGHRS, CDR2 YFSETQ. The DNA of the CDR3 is TGCGCCAGCACCCCAGGGGGCAAGTCCTACAATGAGCAGTTCTTC. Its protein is CASTPGGKSYNEQFF. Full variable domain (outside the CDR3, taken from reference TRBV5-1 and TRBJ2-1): KAGVTQTPRYLIKTRGQQVTLSCSPISGHRSVSWYQQTPGQGLQFLFEYFSETQRNKGNFPGRFSGRQFSNSRSEMNVSTLELGDSALYLCASTPGGKSYNEQFFGPGTRLTVL.

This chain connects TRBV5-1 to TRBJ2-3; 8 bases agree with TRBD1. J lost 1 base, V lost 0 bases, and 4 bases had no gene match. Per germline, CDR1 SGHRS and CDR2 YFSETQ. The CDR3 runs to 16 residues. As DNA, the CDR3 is TGCGCCAGCAGCTTGGGTGGGGACAGGCGCACAGATACGCAGTATTTT. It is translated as CASSLGGDRRTDTQYF.

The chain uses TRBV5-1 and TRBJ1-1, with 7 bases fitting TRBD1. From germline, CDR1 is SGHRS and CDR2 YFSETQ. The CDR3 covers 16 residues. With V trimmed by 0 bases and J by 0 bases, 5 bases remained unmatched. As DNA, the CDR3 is TGCGCCAGCAGCTTGGCCGGGACAGATATGAACACTGAAGCTTTCTTT. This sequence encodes CASSLAGTDMNTEAFF.

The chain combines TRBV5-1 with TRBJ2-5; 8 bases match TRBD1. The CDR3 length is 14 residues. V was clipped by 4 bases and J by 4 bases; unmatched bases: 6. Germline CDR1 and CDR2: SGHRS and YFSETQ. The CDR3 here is CASSAGQAGETQYF. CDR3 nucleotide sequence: TGCGCCAGCAGCGCGGGACAGGCAGGAGAGACCCAGTACTTC.

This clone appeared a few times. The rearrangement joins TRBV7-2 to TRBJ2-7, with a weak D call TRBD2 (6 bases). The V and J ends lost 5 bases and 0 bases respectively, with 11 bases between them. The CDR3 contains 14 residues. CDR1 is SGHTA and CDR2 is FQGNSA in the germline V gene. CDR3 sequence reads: CASSPLGGSYEQYF. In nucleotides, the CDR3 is TGTGCCAGCAGCCCCCTGGGGGGCTCCTACGAGCAGTACTTC.

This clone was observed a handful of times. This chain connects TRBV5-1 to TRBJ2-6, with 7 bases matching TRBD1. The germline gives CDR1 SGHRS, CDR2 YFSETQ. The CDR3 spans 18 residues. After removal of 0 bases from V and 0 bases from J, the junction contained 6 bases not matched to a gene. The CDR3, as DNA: TGCGCCAGCAGCTTGGTGGGGACAGCAAGCTCTGGGGCCAACGTCCTGACTTTC. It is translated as CASSLVGTASSGANVLTF. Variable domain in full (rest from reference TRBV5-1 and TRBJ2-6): KAGVTQTPRYLIKTRGQQVTLSCSPISGHRSVSWYQQTPGQGLQFLFEYFSETQRNKGNFPGRFSGRQFSNSRSEMNVSTLELGDSALYLCASSLVGTASSGANVLTFGAGSRLTVL.